In this sample, the clone carrying this TCR beta chain turned up many times. What it recognizes is unknown. CDR3 length: 13 residues. The germline V gene has CDR1 DFQATT and CDR2 SNEGSKA (reference sequence). Trimming removed 6 bases from V and 6 bases from J; junction bases left unmatched: 8. TCRdb re-called the 5' RACE reads through MiXCR, storing one row per CDR3 protein. The sample comprises approximately 11,000 distinct CDR3 sequences, 5.1% of which are singletons, and roughly 12% rests with the top ten. Specified time point: sample taken at primary tumor resection. Extraction of whole RNA from tumor, nontumor lung or frozen PBMC preceded unsorted sequencing. These data originate in a study of spatial heterogeneity in lung cancer. Study-wide points: Nonsynonymous mutations, ubiquitous and regional, were tracked respectively by counts of ubiquitous and regional expanded TCRs. One measure, the expanded intratumoral alpha and beta TCR count, tracked tumor mutation counts.

The TCR was taken from a male donor with early-stage non-small cell lung cancer. The chain recombines TRBV20-1 with TRBJ2-7, with TRBD2 identical over 10 bases. Here the sequenced sample was lung tumor tissue, taken at surgery. The CDR3 protein is CSAGGLAGVEQYF. The DNA for the CDR3 is TGCAGTGCCGGCGGGCTAGCGGGAGTCGAGCAGTACTTC.